The table lists the clone carrying this T cell receptor beta chain with many counts. Its antigen is still unknown. TCR beta CDR3 regions were amplified from RNA. A first-round RT-PCR of the TCR CDR3 used the HTBI primer set. TCRdb ran MiXCR on the multiplex PCR reads and lists one entry per CDR3 protein. Of 500,000 or so distinct CDR3 sequences in the sample, about a sixth were seen once. Germline V gene sequence: CDR1 MDHEN, CDR2 SYDVKM. The CDR3 covers 14 residues. The V gene end was trimmed by 2 bases and the J gene end by 7 bases; junction bases not matched to a gene: 4. These data come from a study of T cells in Graves' hyperthyroidism and ophthalmopathy. Study-level findings and limits: Through a model of 13 V-J features, ophthalmopathy was separated from stable hyperthyroidism. Ophthalmopathy, which appeared later, was predicted by the model a median roughly 6.5 months before onset.

Diagnosis rested on symptoms, serum thyroxine and TRAb, thyroid ultrasound, and orbital computed tomography. The PBMCs were sourced from fresh peripheral blood (approximately 9.6 ml). The sample comprised blood. The chain uses TRBV28 and TRBJ1-4; 7 nucleotides align to TRBD1. This TCR was recovered from a woman aged 18-29 years with Graves' ophthalmopathy. CDR3 bases: TGTGCCAGCAGTTTAGAGGGGGCGCGTGAAAAACTGTTTTTT. Translation gives CASSLEGAREKLFF.